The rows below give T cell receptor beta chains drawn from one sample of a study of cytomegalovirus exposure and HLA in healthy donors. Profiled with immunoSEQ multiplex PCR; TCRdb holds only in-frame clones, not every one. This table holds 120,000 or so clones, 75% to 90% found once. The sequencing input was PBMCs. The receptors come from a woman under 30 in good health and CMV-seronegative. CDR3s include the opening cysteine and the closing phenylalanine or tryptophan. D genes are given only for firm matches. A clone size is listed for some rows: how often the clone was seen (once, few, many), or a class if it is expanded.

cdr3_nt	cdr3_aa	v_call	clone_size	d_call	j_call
TGTGCCAGCAGTGGGTCTAGCGCGGTGAGGCATGAGCAGTTCTTC	CASSGSSAVRHEQFF	TRBV2	-	-	TRBJ2-1
TGTGCCAGCAGCCAGACAGGGTGGAACACCATATATTTT	CASSQTGWNTIYF	TRBV5-4	-	TRBD1	TRBJ1-3
TGTGCCAGCAGCTTGAACGGCTATGGCTACACCTTC	CASSLNGYGYTF	TRBV5-4	-	-	TRBJ1-2
TGTGCCAGCAGTGCCAGGGTAATGAACACTGAAGCTTTCTTT	CASSARVMNTEAFF	TRBV2	-	-	TRBJ1-1
TGCGCCAGCAGCCAAGATAACCCTACGGGAGGGCAGTATTTT	CASSQDNPTGGQYF	TRBV4-1	-	TRBD2	TRBJ2-3
TGTGCCAGCAGCGACAATACGGGGCTAGCGGGACTCCACGAGCAGTACTTC	CASSDNTGLAGLHEQYF	TRBV9	once	TRBD2	TRBJ2-7
TGTGCCGCTTCCTCCGGGGGGAATCAGCCCCAGCATTTT	CAASSGGNQPQHF	TRBV6-6	-	-	TRBJ1-5
TGTGCCAGCAGCCAAGATTTCGCGGAAGGCTACGAGCAGTACTTC	CASSQDFAEGYEQYF	TRBV4-2	few	-	TRBJ2-7
TGCGCCAGCAGCCAACAGGAGACAGGGGATGGCGAGCAGTACTTC	CASSQQETGDGEQYF	TRBV4-1	-	TRBD1	TRBJ2-7
TGTGCCAGCAGTTTCTCCACTGGACAGTTCACTGAAGCTTTCTTT	CASSFSTGQFTEAFF	TRBV27	-	-	TRBJ1-1
TGCAGCGCCCAGGGATACACTGAAGCTTTCTTT	CSAQGYTEAFF	TRBV29-1	-	-	TRBJ1-1
TGTGCCAGCAGCCCCGACAGGACTTATTCCTACGAGCAGTACTTC	CASSPDRTYSYEQYF	TRBV7-6	few	-	TRBJ2-7
TGTGCCAGCAGCGTAGGACAGACCTACGAGCAGTACTTC	CASSVGQTYEQYF	TRBV9	-	-	TRBJ2-7
TGCAGCGCGTTGCCTGGTTCGAGCGAGCAGTTCTTC	CSALPGSSEQFF	TRBV29-1	-	-	TRBJ2-1
TGTGCCAGCAGTGAAGCGGTCGGACTAGCGGGAGAAACCCAGCAGTTCTTC	CASSEAVGLAGETQQFF	TRBV6-1	-	TRBD2	TRBJ2-1
TGTGCCTGGAGGGCCCCCCTAGGGGGTGCGGATGGCTACACCTTC	CAWRAPLGGADGYTF	TRBV30	-	-	TRBJ1-2
TGTGCCAGCAGCGTAGGGTCAGGGGGCAGTCAGCCCCAGCATTTT	CASSVGSGGSQPQHF	TRBV9	-	TRBD1	TRBJ1-5
TGCAGCGCCGGGCACGTTAGCGGGAGGGACCAAGAGACCCAGTACTTC	CSAGHVSGRDQETQYF	TRBV29-1	-	TRBD2	TRBJ2-5
TGTGCCAGCAGCCAGACTAGCGGGAGGGGCGAGCAGTACTTC	CASSQTSGRGEQYF	TRBV6-5	-	TRBD2	TRBJ2-7
TGCAGCGTCAGCCAACAGTGGAACACTGAAGCTTTCTTT	CSVSQQWNTEAFF	TRBV29-1	-	-	TRBJ1-1
TGTGCCAGCAGCATCCTAGCGGGAGTCTCCGATACGCAGTATTTT	CASSILAGVSDTQYF	TRBV11-3	-	TRBD2	TRBJ2-3
TGTGCCAGCAGCTACGCCGGCTCTGGGGCCAACGTCCTGACTTTC	CASSYAGSGANVLTF	TRBV7-9	few	-	TRBJ2-6
TGTGCCAGTAGTGCACGACTAGACGAGCAGTACTTC	CASSARLDEQYF	TRBV19	-	-	TRBJ2-7
TGTGCCAGCAGCTTAGGGGACAGGGCCAACGAGCAGTACTTC	CASSLGDRANEQYF	TRBV7-3	-	TRBD1	TRBJ2-7
TGTGCCAGCAGGGAAGTGCGGTGGACCCGGGAGACGTGGCACCGGGGAGCTGTTTTT	CASREVRWTRETWHRGAVF	TRBV6-1	-	-	TRBJ2-2
TGCGCCAGCAGCCAAGAAGAACAGACCTACGAGCAGTACTTC	CASSQEEQTYEQYF	TRBV4-1	once	-	TRBJ2-7
TGTGCCAGCAGTTCGGCCAGCGACGAGCAGTACTTC	CASSSASDEQYF	TRBV6-5	-	-	TRBJ2-7
TGTGCCACCAGCAGGGAAACAGGGTCCTACGAGCAGTACTTC	CATSRETGSYEQYF	TRBV15	-	-	TRBJ2-7
TGTGCCAGCAGTTTATCCCCTTTGACAGGTCGTAACTATGGCTACACCTTC	CASSLSPLTGRNYGYTF	TRBV27	-	-	TRBJ1-2
TGTGCCATCAGTGGACAGGGAACTGGCTACACCTTC	CAISGQGTGYTF	TRBV10-3	-	TRBD1	TRBJ1-2
TGTGCCAGCAGGAAGACAGGGGGCTATCAGCCCCAGCATTTT	CASRKTGGYQPQHF	TRBV2	-	TRBD1	TRBJ1-5
TGTGCCAGCAGTGAGCGGTTCCAGGGTTCAACTAATGAAAAACTGTTTTTT	CASSERFQGSTNEKLFF	TRBV6-1	-	-	TRBJ1-4
TGTGCCAGCTCACCACGGTCGGACGGGAGGGGGGATGAGCAGTTCTTC	CASSPRSDGRGDEQFF	TRBV18	-	TRBD2	TRBJ2-1
TGTGCCAGTAAATCTAGCGGTTTCCAAGAGACCCAGTACTTC	CASKSSGFQETQYF	TRBV19	-	TRBD2	TRBJ2-5
TGTGCCAGTAGTATAGTAGCGGGAGACGAGCAGTACTTC	CASSIVAGDEQYF	TRBV19	once	TRBD2	TRBJ2-7
TGCGCCAGCAGCTTGCCCAAATCCGGGACTAGCAGACGCTACGAGCAGTACTTC	CASSLPKSGTSRRYEQYF	TRBV5-1	-	TRBD2	TRBJ2-7
TGTGCCAGCAGCCCGGCTAGGGGCGAGCAGTACTTC	CASSPARGEQYF	TRBV7-9	-	-	TRBJ2-7
TGCGCCAGCAGCCCAACTTTCAGGGGGTTAGCCTACGAGCAGTACTTC	CASSPTFRGLAYEQYF	TRBV4-1	-	TRBD1	TRBJ2-7
TGTGCCAGCAGTTTATCGGGGGACATGGGGCAGTTCTTC	CASSLSGDMGQFF	TRBV27	-	-	TRBJ2-1
TGTGCCAGCCGACCCGCAACAGCCTCCCAAGAGACCCAGTACTTC	CASRPATASQETQYF	TRBV2	once	-	TRBJ2-5
TGTGCCAGTAGTATGGCGGGAGATGCAGATACGCAGTATTTT	CASSMAGDADTQYF	TRBV19	-	TRBD2	TRBJ2-3
TGTGCCAGCAGCCTCCAGGATTTCAGTGCCAACGTCCTGACTTTC	CASSLQDFSANVLTF	TRBV5-5	-	-	TRBJ2-6
TGCGCCAGCAGCCAATTGGGGCGGGGGGGGCCAGCTTTCTTT	CASSQLGRGGPAFF	TRBV4-1	once	-	TRBJ1-1
TGCGCCAGCAGCTTGGTTATCGGGGGTACAGATACGCAGTATTTT	CASSLVIGGTDTQYF	TRBV5-1	-	-	TRBJ2-3
TGTGCCAGCAGCTTAGCGGAGGGCCCTAGAACCTACGAGCAGTACTTC	CASSLAEGPRTYEQYF	TRBV7-2	-	-	TRBJ2-7
TGTGCCAGCAAGTTGTACTTGGACTATCCGGGGGAGCAGTACTTC	CASKLYLDYPGEQYF	TRBV6-1	-	-	TRBJ2-7
TGCGCCAGCAGCTTAGGTCAGGGGCCCGATACGCAGTATTTT	CASSLGQGPDTQYF	TRBV5-1	-	-	TRBJ2-3
TGTGCCTGGGGGCGGGGAACCGGGGCCAACGTCCTGACTTTC	CAWGRGTGANVLTF	TRBV30	-	-	TRBJ2-6
TGTGCCAGCTCACTAACACACCGTAGCAATCAGCCCCAGCATTTT	CASSLTHRSNQPQHF	TRBV18	-	-	TRBJ1-5
TGTGCCAGCGGGGGGGTGGGAGCTTTCTTT	CASGGVGAFF	TRBV7-9	-	-	TRBJ1-1
TGTGCCAGCAGTGAAAGACAGGGCCAAAGGGCCATATATTTT	CASSERQGQRAIYF	TRBV28	-	TRBD1	TRBJ1-3
TGCGCCAGCAGTACCGGGACAGGGACAAGGTGGAGAGGAAACACCATATATTTT	CASSTGTGTRWRGNTIYF	TRBV4-1	-	TRBD1	TRBJ1-3
TGTGCCAGCAGCCAGGGGGGCAACACCGGGGAGCTGTTTTTT	CASSQGGNTGELFF	TRBV7-8	-	-	TRBJ2-2
TGTGCCAGCTCACCTAGGCTAGCGGCCGACTACGAGCAGTACTTC	CASSPRLAADYEQYF	TRBV18	few	TRBD2	TRBJ2-7
TGCGCCAGCAGCTCGATTAGCGGGAGGGGCGCAGATACGCAGTATTTT	CASSSISGRGADTQYF	TRBV5-1	-	TRBD2	TRBJ2-3